The following is a TCR beta chain sequence with its context. The antigen remains undetermined. The data originate from a study of T cells after posttransplantation cyclophosphamide. Overall study results and limits: Recipient CMV seropositivity and CMV reactivation strongly tracked TRB clonality. Tissue-infiltrating T cells from skin or gut overlapped little with blood T cells.

Trimming removed 1 base from V and 6 bases from J; junction bases left unmatched: 6. The CDR3 totals 14 residues. The germline V gene has CDR1 GTSNPN and CDR2 SVGIG (reference sequence). Using immunoSEQ multiplex PCR, the repertoire was profiled, and TCRdb retains in-frame clones only, with some absent. The table records about 52,000 clones, roughly 94% of them present only once. The source of this sequence is a woman aged 30 to 39 in good health and a related stem cell transplant donor. The chain recombines TRBV30 with TRBJ1-2, with 9 bases identical to TRBD1. Specimen: PBMCs. The CDR3 bases are TGTGCCTGGAGTGACGAGGGACAGGGCGATGGCTACACCTTC. Its translation is CAWSDEGQGDGYTF.